The clone carrying this TCR beta chain was recorded many times. Its antigen is still unknown. The record originates from a study of identical twins. Unique molecular identifiers were present on the cDNA, and a universal primer site came from template switching. TCRdb ran MiXCR on the 5' RACE reads and lists one entry per CDR3 protein. Here the sample spans approximately 890,000 distinct CDR3 sequences, 10% to 15% being singletons. V lost 1 base and J 3 bases, leaving 10 bases between the germline ends. The germline V gene encodes CDR1 MGHRA and CDR2 YSYEKL. The CDR3 loop spans 15 amino acids. Points from the study as a whole: Zero-insertion findings could be partly confounded by invariant cells (MAIT and iNKT cells). Compared with unrelated sharing, twin-shared out-of-frame alpha sequences had more low-probability sequences.

These data were likewise used in another study, on yellow fever vaccine responses in identical twins. That investigation notes: A vaccine T cell response that seemed partly convergent and partly personalized was reported in twins.

The sequencing sample was made of PBMCs. The chain recombines TRBV4-1 with TRBJ1-5; D is unresolved. The TCR sequence derives from a woman under 30 in good health. The CDR3 sequence: CASSQVGRYNQPQHF. CDR3 bases: TGCGCCAGCAGCCAAGTCGGACGGTACAATCAGCCCCAGCATTTT.